This TCR beta chain was recorded in a study of cytomegalovirus exposure and HLA in healthy donors. Amplification used 60 Vbeta primers and 13 Jbeta primers. Sequenced by immunoSEQ multiplex PCR; TCRdb stores in-frame clones only, minus some. Here the sample spans approximately 190,000 clones, 70% to 80% being singletons. The CDR3 is 14 amino acids. The V gene lost 0 bases and the J gene lost 7 bases, with 7 bases spanning the gap. Germline V gene data show CDR1 as LNHDA and CDR2 as SQIVND (reference sequence). Sequencing was carried out using PBMCs. The receptor's source is a woman between 25 and 40 years old in good health and CMV-seropositive. This chain connects TRBV19 to TRBJ1-6, with D perhaps TRBD1 (6 bases). The chain's CDR3 is CASSIEGGNSPLHF. The CDR3 bases are TGTGCCAGTAGTATAGAAGGGGGAAATTCACCCCTCCACTTT. The complete variable domain, with remaining parts taken from reference TRBV19 and TRBJ1-6, reads DGGITQSPKYLFRKEGQNVTLSCEQNLNHDAMYWYRQDPGQGLRLIYYSQIVNDFQKGDIAEGYSVSREKKESFPLTVTSAQKNPTAFYLCASSIEGGNSPLHFGNGTRLTVT.